This is a list of T cell receptor beta chains from one sample in a study of T cell responses to AZD1222 COVID-19 vaccine. The repertoire was sequenced with immunoSEQ multiplex PCR; TCRdb's copy has only in-frame clones and lacks some. This table holds 120,000 to 150,000 clones, 80% to 90% found once. The sample here was peripheral blood, taken on day 0 of AZD1222 vaccination. These receptors were collected from an adult in good health. Both conserved end residues are part of each CDR3. Fields, in order: clone size, D gene, V gene, J gene, CDR3 protein, CDR3 DNA. A D gene is named only where the DNA matches it firmly. Expanded clones are given a class, and other clones once, few, many or no size at all.

>NA|TRBD2|TRBV29-1|TRBJ2-3
CSVDSSSLAESSTDTQYF
TGCAGCGTTGACTCATCCTCACTAGCGGAGTCGAGCACAGATACGCAGTATTTT
>NA|TRBD1|TRBV5-1|TRBJ2-7
CASRPAGTGGYEQYF
TGCGCCAGCAGACCCGCCGGGACAGGGGGATACGAGCAGTACTTC
>NA|TRBD1|TRBV6-5|TRBJ2-7
CASSPKTGGSHEQYF
TGTGCCAGCAGTCCCAAGACAGGGGGCTCCCACGAGCAGTACTTC
>NA|NA|TRBV6-2/TRBV6-3|TRBJ1-1
CASSPTPNTEAFF
TGTGCCAGCAGTCCGACCCCGAACACTGAAGCTTTCTTT
>NA|TRBD1|TRBV14|TRBJ1-4
CASSLQGLEEKLFF
TGTGCCAGCAGCCTACAGGGGTTAGAGGAAAAACTGTTTTTT
>NA|TRBD2|TRBV7-6|TRBJ2-1
CASSQEFASGAYNEQFF
TGTGCCAGCAGCCAGGAATTTGCTAGCGGGGCCTACAATGAGCAGTTCTTC
>NA|NA|TRBV28|TRBJ2-7
CASRTGGASYSYEQYF
TGTGCCAGCAGGACGGGGGGCGCGAGCTACTCCTACGAGCAGTACTTC
>few|NA|TRBV28|TRBJ1-2
CASNPGSANYGYTF
TGTGCCAGCAACCCCGGCAGTGCTAACTATGGCTACACCTTC
>once|TRBD2|TRBV10-3|TRBJ2-3
CAISEGTSLHDTQYF
TGTGCCATCAGTGAGGGGACTAGCCTTCATGATACGCAGTATTTT
>once|NA|TRBV18|TRBJ1-2
CASSPQGYGYTF
TGTGCCAGCTCACCACAGGGCTATGGCTACACCTTC
>NA|NA|TRBV7-3|TRBJ2-3
CASSLTAYSDTQYF
TGTGCCAGCAGCCTGACAGCCTATTCAGATACGCAGTATTTT
>NA|TRBD1|TRBV4-3|TRBJ1-2
CASSQIGTGGSGYTF
TGCGCCAGCAGCCAAATCGGGACAGGGGGAAGTGGCTACACCTTC
>once|NA|TRBV7-2|TRBJ1-1
CASSADPRAEAFF
TGTGCCAGCAGCGCAGATCCAAGGGCTGAAGCTTTCTTT
>NA|NA|TRBV24-1|TRBJ1-2
CATSSGDGYTF
TGTGCCACCAGTTCAGGGGATGGCTACACCTTC
>NA|NA|TRBV6-4|TRBJ2-2
CASSDQETGELFF
TGTGCCAGCAGTGACCAAGAAACCGGGGAGCTGTTTTTT
>NA|NA|TRBV24-1|TRBJ2-2
CATSDFAGTGTGELFF
TGTGCCACCAGTGACTTTGCGGGAACTGGAACCGGGGAGCTGTTTTTT
>once|NA|TRBV3-1/TRBV3-2|TRBJ1-1
CASSPTPNTEAFF
TGTGCCAGCAGCCCGACACCGAACACTGAAGCTTTCTTT
>NA|NA|TRBV9|TRBJ1-4
CASSVGQSSEKLFF
TGTGCCAGCAGCGTAGGCCAGTCTAGTGAAAAACTGTTTTTT
>NA|NA|TRBV12-3/TRBV12-4|TRBJ1-2
CASSPDRYYGYTF
TGTGCCAGCAGCCCCGACAGGTACTATGGCTACACCTTC
>NA|TRBD1|TRBV6-5|TRBJ1-2
CASSRDSGSYGYTF
TGTGCCAGCAGTCGGGACAGTGGGAGCTATGGCTACACCTTC
>once|NA|TRBV30|TRBJ1-6
CAWSVDGRSSPLHF
TGTGCCTGGAGTGTAGATGGGAGGAGTTCACCCCTCCACTTT
>NA|TRBD1|TRBV28|TRBJ2-7
CASSSPDRGYEQYF
TGTGCCAGCAGTTCCCCGGACAGGGGTTACGAGCAGTACTTC
>NA|NA|TRBV30|TRBJ1-5
CAWKIGNQPQHF
TGTGCCTGGAAGATAGGGAATCAGCCCCAGCATTTT